This T cell receptor (beta chain) was sequenced for a study of read filtering for tumor transcriptome and immune sequencing. This library used roughly 430 ng RNA and molecular barcoded adaptors spanning alpha/delta and beta/gamma chains. TCRdb reanalysed the reads using MiXCR and keeps one entry per CDR3 protein. The sample carries around 130,000 distinct CDR3 sequences, over 10% recorded once. In its sample, this clonotype was seen many times. The sequencing input was a population of CD138-negative cells sorted from bone marrow. The sequence came from a donor at least 40 years old with multiple myeloma.

In DNA form, the CDR3 reads TGTGCCATCAGTGAGTCGTTGACAGGGCTCCAGGAGACCCAGTACTTC. Protein: CAISESLTGLQETQYF. The chain couples TRBV10-3 to TRBJ2-5; 7 nucleotides line up with TRBD1. Germline V CDR1 and CDR2: ENHRY, SYGVKD. Trimming cost V 0 bases and J 5 bases; bases outside gene matches: 9. CDR3 length: 16 residues.